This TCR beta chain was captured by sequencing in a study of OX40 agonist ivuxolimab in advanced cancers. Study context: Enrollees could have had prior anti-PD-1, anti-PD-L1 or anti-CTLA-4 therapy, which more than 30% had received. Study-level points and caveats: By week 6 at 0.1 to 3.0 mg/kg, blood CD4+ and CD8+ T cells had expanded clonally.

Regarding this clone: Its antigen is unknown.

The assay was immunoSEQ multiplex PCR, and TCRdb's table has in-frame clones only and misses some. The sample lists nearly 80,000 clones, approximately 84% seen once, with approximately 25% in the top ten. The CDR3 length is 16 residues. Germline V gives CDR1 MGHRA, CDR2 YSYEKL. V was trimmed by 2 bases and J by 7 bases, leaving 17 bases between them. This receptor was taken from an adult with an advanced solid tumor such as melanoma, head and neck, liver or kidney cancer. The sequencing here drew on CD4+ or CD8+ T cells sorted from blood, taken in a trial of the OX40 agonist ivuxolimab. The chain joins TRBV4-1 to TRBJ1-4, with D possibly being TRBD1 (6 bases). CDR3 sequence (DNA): TGCGCCAGCAGCCAACCGGAAAGGGGGGGGCTTGAAAAACTGTTTTTT. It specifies CASSQPERGGLEKLFF.